A selection of T cell receptor beta chains follows, all from one sample in a study of neurological immune-mediated disorders. One entry per CDR3 protein results from TCRdb running MiXCR on the 5' RACE reads. The sample yields 30,000 to 40,000 distinct CDR3 sequences, roughly 10% seen once. The material sequenced was PBMCs. Source of these receptors: a man aged 55 to 70 with HTLV-1-associated myelopathy (HAM/TSP). The conserved cysteine and the conserved F or W are not part of the CDR3 here.

v_call cdr3_aa
TRBV5-1 ASSSRPSNEQF
TRBV24-1 ATSLGRGPLSPSETQY
TRBV5-1 ASSFGGDSPLH
TRBV4-2 ASSQEPSGSVNEQF
TRBV29-1 SVGGAGEQY
TRBV12-3/TRBV12-4 ASSLEGYSGNTIY
TRBV5-1 ASSLVGSDEQY
TRBV12-3/TRBV12-4 ASSLNGQGAEEQY
TRBV10-3 AIAQREGEQF
TRBV20-1 SARDGSSLVGANVLT
TRBV4-1 ASSQEGSGFTDTQY
TRBV5-1 ASSVALGGGEQF
TRBV29-1 SVRDSNQPQH
TRBV12-3/TRBV12-4 ASSDRVLNEQY
TRBV12-3/TRBV12-4 ASSLTGATYGYT
TRBV20-1 SARVPQGASTDTQY
TRBV27 ASRATGANVLT
TRBV5-1 ASSLTSGIVNSYEQY
TRBV5-1 ASNTEGMQMTQY
TRBV18 ASSPQQRNTIY
TRBV6-1 ASSPGVINEQY
TRBV7-9 ASSLGIRGVASGSYNEQF
TRBV7-8 ASSLGLAGGTDTQY
TRBV5-1 ASSLEGLAGVPEQF
TRBV5-1 ASRGGEVDNSPLH
TRBV20-1 SAAGAGGFPGELF
TRBV10-2 ASSEAGVNTEAF
TRBV6-1 ASSAQGWTGELF
TRBV2 ASSEGVTGELF
TRBV6-6 ASSYLGYTQF
TRBV28 ASTRGTDQDTQY
TRBV28 ASSGRWRGVSYNEQF
TRBV28 ASTPLGLSSYEQY
TRBV13 ASSYGGNQPQH
TRBV10-3 AIRAAGTYEQY
TRBV12-3/TRBV12-4 ASSLGPYNEQF
TRBV5-1 ASSTQDGAYEQY
TRBV5-4 ASSRTSGQGYSPLH
TRBV9 ASSVEGYTEAF
TRBV7-3 ASSSRQGSSYNEQF
TRBV6-2/TRBV6-3 ASISPGLEYNEQF
TRBV2 ASSALGLAGNTGELF
TRBV20-1 SALGQGGQPQH
TRBV4-1 ASSLDLVGSGMSYEQY
TRBV12-3/TRBV12-4 ASSQTGAAMSLH
TRBV20-1 SAGQGAGDTQY
TRBV9 ASSALNVGGTEAF
TRBV5-6 ASSLATATAF
TRBV29-1 SVEAPSGSLGELF
TRBV6-4 ASSPGQSTGELF
TRBV7-2 ASSLAAGTSYEQY
TRBV15 ATSRVGTPQH
TRBV5-1 ASSLRPDREAYEQY
TRBV18 ASSPTGNYQPQH
TRBV6-5 ASSSASGYEQY